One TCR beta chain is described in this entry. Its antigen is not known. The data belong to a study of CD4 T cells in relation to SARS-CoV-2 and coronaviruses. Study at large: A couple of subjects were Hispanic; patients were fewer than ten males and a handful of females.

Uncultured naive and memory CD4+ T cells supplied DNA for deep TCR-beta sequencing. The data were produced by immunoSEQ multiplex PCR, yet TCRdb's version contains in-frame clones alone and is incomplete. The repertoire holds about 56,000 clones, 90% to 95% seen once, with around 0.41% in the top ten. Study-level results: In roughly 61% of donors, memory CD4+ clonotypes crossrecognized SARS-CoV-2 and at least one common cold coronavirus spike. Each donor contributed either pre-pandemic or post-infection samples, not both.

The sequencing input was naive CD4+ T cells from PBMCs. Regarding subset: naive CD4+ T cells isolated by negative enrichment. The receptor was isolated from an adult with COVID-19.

Here the CDR3 DNA reads TGTGCCAGTAGTGGACTAGTTCGGGAGCAGTTCTTC. Encoded protein: CASSGLVREQFF. The genes are TRBV19 and TRBJ2-1; TRBD2 matches at 7 bases. J lost 10 bases, V lost 5 bases, and 5 bases had no gene match. Germline V lookup: CDR1 LNHDA, CDR2 SQIVND (reference sequence). The length of the CDR3 is 12 residues.